Below are 9 T cell receptor beta chains sequenced from a single sample in a study of blood T cell repertoires in COVID-19. The protocol was immunoSEQ multiplex PCR, while the TCRdb copy is restricted to in-frame clones and leaves out a portion. The table has about 240,000 clones, 88% seen once. Sequenced: peripheral blood. The receptors come from a woman aged 30 to 39 with acute or convalescent COVID-19.

This clone was detected once. The chain couples TRBV18 to TRBJ1-4, with D uncertain. This CDR3 region has 14 residues. Germline assignment: CDR1 KGHSH and CDR2 LQKENI. Deletions cut 3 bases from V and 3 bases from J, with 8 bases between. Here the CDR3 reads CASSPGRANEKLFF. For the CDR3, the DNA is TGTGCCAGCTCACCGGGGAGGGCTAATGAAAAACTGTTTTTT.

J is TRBJ2-3 and V is TRBV4-3, with D perhaps TRBD2 (5 bases). Germline V lookup: CDR1 LGHNA, CDR2 YSLEER. The V end was cut by 3 bases, the J end by 0 bases, with 19 bases between. The CDR3 consists of 18 residues. CDR3 DNA: TGCGCCAGCAGCCACCCGAAGCGGAACGCCTCTAGCACAGATACGCAGTATTTT. Amino acid sequence: CASSHPKRNASSTDTQYF.

This clone has a count of ten or more. This chain connects TRBV19 to TRBJ2-3; D is undetermined. Trimming cost V 4 bases and J 1 base, with 12 bases left between them. Germline CDR1 LNHDA, CDR2 SQIVND (reference sequence). The CDR3 is 15 amino acids. In DNA, the CDR3 is TGTGCCAGTAGTAGAGCCCCTTTGGGCACAGATACGCAGTATTTT. Protein sequence: CASSRAPLGTDTQYF.

V is TRBV30 and J is TRBJ2-5; maybe TRBD1 (5 bases). V was cut by 1 base and J by 5 bases, with 11 bases left in between. CDR3 size: 13 residues. CDR1 is GTSNPN, CDR2 SVGIG, per germline (reference sequence). CDR3 nucleotides: TGTGCCTGGAGTGGCAGGGCGTGGGAGACCCAGTACTTC. It is translated as CAWSGRAWETQYF.

The chain combines TRBV6-6 with TRBJ1-2, with 9 bases matching TRBD1. Germline V gene lookup returns CDR1 MNHNY and CDR2 SVGAGI (reference sequence). The CDR3 is 15 residues long. V lost 5 bases and J lost 7; bases outside the gene matches: 11. CDR3 sequence reads: CASSKPEGQGSGYTF. The CDR3 DNA is TGTGCCAGCAGTAAACCCGAGGGACAGGGAAGTGGCTACACCTTC.

V and J are TRBV9 and TRBJ2-3; TRBD2 aligns across 11 bases. V was clipped by 2 bases and J by 4 bases; unmatched bases: 9. CDR3 length: 17 residues. Germline values: CDR1 SGDLS, CDR2 YYNGEE. The CDR3 DNA reads TGTGCCAGCAGCGTTAGCGGGAGGGCCCTCGGCGCAGATACGCAGTATTTT. This sequence encodes CASSVSGRALGADTQYF.

The chain links TRBV6-1 to TRBJ2-1; 9 nucleotides agree with TRBD2. Germline assignment: CDR1 MNHNS and CDR2 SASEGT. This CDR3 contains 18 residues. J was trimmed by 3 bases and V by 4 bases; bases with no gene match: 13. The CDR3 bases are TGTGCCAGCAGTGGGACCTCCCTCTTAGCGGGAGTCTACAATGAGCAGTTCTTC. It yields the protein CASSGTSLLAGVYNEQFF.

The chain links TRBV29-1 to TRBJ1-4; tentatively, D is TRBD1 (6 bases). This CDR3 has 14 amino acids. V lost 5 bases to trimming and J lost 7 bases, with 17 bases between them. Germline-derived CDR1 and CDR2 are SQVTM and ANQGSEA. The CDR3 is CSVRGQGTFEKLFF. CDR3 bases: TGCAGCGTTCGCGGGCAGGGGACATTTGAAAAACTGTTTTTT.

The gene calls are TRBV11-1 and TRBJ2-7; weak D call: TRBD2 (6 bases). The V and J ends lost 0 bases and 3 bases respectively, with 12 bases between them. Germline V gives CDR1 SGHAT, CDR2 FQDESV (reference sequence). The CDR3 has 15 amino acids. The CDR3 loop reads CASSLAHRGNYEQYF. The CDR3 DNA sequence: TGTGCCAGCAGCTTAGCGCATCGGGGGAACTACGAGCAGTACTTC. Together with reference TRBV11-1 and TRBJ2-7, the CDR3 gives the full variable domain: EAEVAQSPRYKITEKSQAVAFWCDPISGHATLYWYRQILGQGPELLVQFQDESVVDDSQLPKDRFSAERLKGVDSTLKIQPAELGDSAMYLCASSLAHRGNYEQYFGPGTRLTVT.